This entry is about one T cell receptor (beta chain). This CDR3 has 13 residues. V dropped 5 bases and J dropped 10; count of bases not matched to a gene: 7. CDR1 and CDR2 from the germline V gene are GTSNPN and SVGIG (reference sequence). This record comes from a study of blood T cell repertoires in COVID-19. For the study at large: Spain, Italy and the United States supplied samples that represented acute and convalescent COVID-19. The cDNA or gDNA used as material had been derived from T cells, B-cell-depleted T cells, or PBMCs.

Under the authors' procedure: The assay estimated nucleated cells by amplifying reference gene primers. Libraries were prepared by immunoSEQ multiplex PCR; TCRdb keeps only in-frame clonotypes and omits some of them. Clonal size and the V and J genes are those of that table, whereas D and trimming came from the DNA. The sample lists about 330,000 clones, under 95% occurring once. V gene TRBV30 combines with J gene TRBJ1-6; 8 nucleotides agree with TRBD1. Specimen: PBMCs or T cells enriched from blood (not recorded which). The origin of this receptor is a woman aged 25 to 39 who had recovered from COVID-19. In DNA form, the CDR3 reads TGTGCCTGGGGGGGACAGGTTGGATCACCCCTCCACTTT. This gives the protein CAWGGQVGSPLHF.